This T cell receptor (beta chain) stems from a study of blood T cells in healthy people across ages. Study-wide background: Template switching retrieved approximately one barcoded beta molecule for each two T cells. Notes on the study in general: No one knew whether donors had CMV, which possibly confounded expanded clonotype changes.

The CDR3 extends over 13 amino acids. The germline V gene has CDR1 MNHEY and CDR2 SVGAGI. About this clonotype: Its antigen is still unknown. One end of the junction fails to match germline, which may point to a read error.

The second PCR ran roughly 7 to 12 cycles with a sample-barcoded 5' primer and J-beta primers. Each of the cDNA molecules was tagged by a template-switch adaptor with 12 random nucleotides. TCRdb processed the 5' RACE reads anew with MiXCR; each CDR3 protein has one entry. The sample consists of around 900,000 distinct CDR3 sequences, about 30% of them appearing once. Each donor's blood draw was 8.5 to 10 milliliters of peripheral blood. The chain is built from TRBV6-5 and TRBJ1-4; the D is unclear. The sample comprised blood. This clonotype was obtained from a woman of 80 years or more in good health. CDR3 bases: TGTGCCAGCAGGGGAACGGGGAATGAAAAACGGTTTTTT. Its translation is CASRGTGNEKRFF.